The 13 T cell receptor beta chains below all came from one sample that was sequenced in a study of cytomegalovirus exposure and HLA in healthy donors. The PCR employed 60 Vbeta primers together with 13 Jbeta primers. Profiled with immunoSEQ multiplex PCR; TCRdb holds only in-frame clones, not every one. The table lists 160,000 or so clones, around 83% of them singletons. The sequencing sample was made of PBMCs. The receptors shown here come from a male donor in good health and CMV-seropositive.

The rearrangement uses TRBV6-1 and TRBJ2-1; TRBD1 might be the D (5 bases). This CDR3 has 11 residues. Germline values: CDR1 MNHNS, CDR2 SASEGT. V dropped 3 bases and J dropped 10 bases, with 7 bases sitting between them. CDR3 sequence reads: CASSEGREQFF. Here the CDR3 DNA reads TGTGCCAGCAGTGAGGGGCGGGAGCAGTTCTTC.

This chain connects TRBV28 to TRBJ2-1; no clear D gene. CDR1 is MDHEN, CDR2 SYDVKM, per germline. Trimming removed 7 bases from V and 8 bases from J, with 9 bases in between. There are 11 residues in the CDR3. This CDR3 reads CASILEDEQFF. The CDR3 DNA sequence: TGTGCCAGCATCCTCGAGGATGAGCAGTTCTTC.

This clone turned up a few times. The chain has TRBV2 and TRBJ2-7; TRBD2 matches at 12 bases. The germline CDR1 and CDR2 sequences are SNHLY and FYNNEI. The ends lost 6 bases at V and 2 bases at J; junction bases unmatched: 2. CDR3 size: 14 residues. CDR3 amino acids: CASSRLAGAYEQYF. CDR3 bases: TGTGCCAGCAGCCGACTAGCGGGAGCCTACGAGCAGTACTTC.

J is TRBJ2-7 and V is TRBV28; 8 nucleotides align to TRBD1. The CDR3 is made up of 17 amino acids. Germline V gene sequence: CDR1 MDHEN, CDR2 SYDVKM. Trimming removed 2 bases from V and 5 bases from J; junction bases left unmatched: 14. The CDR3 reads CASSLIHQGAKFHEQYF. CDR3 sequence (DNA): TGTGCCAGCAGTTTAATTCACCAGGGGGCGAAGTTCCACGAGCAGTACTTC.

The chain links TRBV6-1 to TRBJ2-2, with TRBD1 identical over 7 bases. This CDR3 spans 14 amino acids. The J segment lost 5 bases and the V segment lost 5 bases, leaving 5 bases of the junction unmatched. Germline V gene data show CDR1 as MNHNS and CDR2 as SASEGT. Here the CDR3 reads CASSFNRGTGELFF. The CDR3, as DNA: TGTGCCAGCAGTTTCAACAGGGGTACCGGGGAGCTGTTTTTT.

This clone showed up just once. For the CDR3, the DNA is TGTGCCAGCAGACTCTCCTACAATGAGCAGTTCTTC. As protein: CASRLSYNEQFF. This chain links TRBV28 with TRBJ2-1; unclear D gene. This CDR3 is built from 12 residues. CDR1 and CDR2 (germline): MDHEN, SYDVKM. Trimming cost V 6 bases and J 0 bases, with 3 bases left between them.

This rearrangement joins TRBV30 to TRBJ1-4; D remains unclear. V was clipped by 4 bases and J by 5 bases, with 5 bases between them. The CDR3 length is 11 residues. Germline CDR1 reads GTSNPN; CDR2 reads SVGIG (reference sequence). CDR3 region: CAWKQNEKLFF. CDR3 DNA sequence: TGTGCCTGGAAACAGAATGAAAAACTGTTTTTT.

DNA of the CDR3: TGTGCCAGCAGCTTGAAATTATCGGCGGTAAGCTCCTACGAGCAGTACTTC. Protein sequence: CASSLKLSAVSSYEQYF. The V and J genes are TRBV5-5 and TRBJ2-7; D call uncertain. V shed 1 base and J shed 0 bases, with 17 bases lying between them. There are 17 residues in the CDR3. Germline V gene lookup returns CDR1 SGHKS and CDR2 YYEKEE (reference sequence).

The rearrangement uses TRBV11-2 and TRBJ2-7; TRBD1 matches 11 bases. This CDR3 comprises 17 residues. J gave up 0 bases and V 4 bases, and 8 bases lay outside the gene matches. Germline V gene lookup returns CDR1 SGHAT and CDR2 FQNNGV. The CDR3, as DNA: TGTGCCAGCAGCTCAGGGACAGGGGGATGGAGCTCCTACGAGCAGTACTTC. Encoded protein: CASSSGTGGWSSYEQYF.

This clone was counted only a few times. The rearrangement links TRBV5-6 to TRBJ1-1; no clear D gene. The germline V gene has CDR1 SGHDT and CDR2 YYEEEE. CDR3 size: 11 residues. V was shortened by 6 bases and J by 1 base, with 4 bases between the two germline ends. The CDR3 loop is CASTRNTEAFF. CDR3 DNA: TGTGCCAGCACCAGGAACACTGAAGCTTTCTTT.

CDR3 amino acids: CAWSRGQADSQYF. Written as DNA, the CDR3 is TGTGCCTGGAGCCGGGGACAAGCGGACAGTCAGTACTTC. The rearrangement links TRBV30 to TRBJ2-4, with a weak D call TRBD1 (6 bases). The V end lost 3 bases, the J end lost 12 bases, and 18 bases lay between the germline ends. The CDR3 runs to 13 residues. Per germline, CDR1 GTSNPN and CDR2 SVGIG (reference sequence). Combining the CDR3 with reference TRBV30 and TRBJ2-4 gives the whole variable domain SQTIHQWPATLVQPVGSPLSLECTVEGTSNPNLYWYRQAAGRGLQLLFYSVGIGQISSEVPQNLSASRPQDRQFILSSKKLLLSDSGFYLCAWSRGQADSQYFGAGTRLSVL.

The chain uses TRBV27 and TRBJ2-3, with D tentatively TRBD2 (6 bases). Germline V gene sequence: CDR1 MNHEY, CDR2 SMNVEV (reference sequence). V dropped 1 base and J dropped 4 bases, with 21 bases sitting between them. The CDR3 is made up of 18 amino acids. In nucleotides, the CDR3 is TGTGCCAGCAGTTTATACCCTCCACCGGGAGCCTTTTCAGATACGCAGTATTTT. This translates into CASSLYPPPGAFSDTQYF.

The genes are TRBV7-9 and TRBJ2-2; no definite D call. Per the germline V gene, CDR1 is SEHNR and CDR2 is FQNEAQ (reference sequence). The CDR3 is 16 amino acids. Trimming left V 5 bases short and J 1 base short, with 14 bases between. CDR3 protein: CASSQEWRLNTGELFF. CDR3 nucleotides: TGTGCCAGCAGCCAAGAATGGAGATTGAACACCGGGGAGCTGTTTTTT.